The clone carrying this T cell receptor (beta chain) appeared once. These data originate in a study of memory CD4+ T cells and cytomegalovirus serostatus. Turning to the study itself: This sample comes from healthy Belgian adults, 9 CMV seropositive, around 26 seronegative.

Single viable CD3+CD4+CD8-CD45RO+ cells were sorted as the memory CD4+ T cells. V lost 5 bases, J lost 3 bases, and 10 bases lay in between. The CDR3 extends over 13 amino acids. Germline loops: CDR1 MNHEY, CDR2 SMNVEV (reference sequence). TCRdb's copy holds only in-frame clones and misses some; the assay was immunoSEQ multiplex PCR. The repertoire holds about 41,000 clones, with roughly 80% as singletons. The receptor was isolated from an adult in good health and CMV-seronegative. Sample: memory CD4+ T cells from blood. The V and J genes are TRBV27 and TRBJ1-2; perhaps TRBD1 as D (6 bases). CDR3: CASSDDRYYGYTF. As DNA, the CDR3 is TGTGCCAGCAGTGATGACAGGTACTATGGCTACACCTTC.